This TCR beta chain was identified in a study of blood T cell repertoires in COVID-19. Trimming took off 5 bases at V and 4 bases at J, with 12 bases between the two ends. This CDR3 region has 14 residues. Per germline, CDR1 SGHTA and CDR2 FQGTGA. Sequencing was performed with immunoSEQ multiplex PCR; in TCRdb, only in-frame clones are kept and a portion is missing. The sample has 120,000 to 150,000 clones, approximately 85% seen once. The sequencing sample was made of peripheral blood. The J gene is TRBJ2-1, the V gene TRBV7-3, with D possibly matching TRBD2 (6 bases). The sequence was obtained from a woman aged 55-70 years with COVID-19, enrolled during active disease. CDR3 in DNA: TGTGCCAGCAGCGCGAGTGGGGGGTACAATGAGCAGTTCTTC. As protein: CASSASGGYNEQFF.